Below, 29 T cell receptor beta chains from the same sample are listed, as sequenced in a study of cytomegalovirus exposure and HLA in healthy donors. The PCR contained 60 Vbeta and 13 Jbeta primers. The protocol was immunoSEQ multiplex PCR, while the TCRdb copy is restricted to in-frame clones and leaves out a portion. The table lists about 140,000 clones, with about 2.2% in the top ten. Sequencing was carried out using PBMCs. These receptors originate from a woman between 18 and 29 years old in good health and CMV-seronegative.

The gene calls are TRBV19 and TRBJ2-1, with D possibly TRBD2 on 5 matching bases. The germline V and J ends were trimmed by 1 base and 1 base, with 14 bases remaining between them. This CDR3 has 17 residues. From germline, CDR1 is LNHDA and CDR2 SQIVND (reference sequence). This CDR3 reads CASSIGKGWRSYNEQFF. The CDR3 DNA reads as TGTGCCAGTAGTATAGGCAAAGGGTGGAGGTCCTACAATGAGCAGTTCTTC. Full variable domain (missing parts from reference TRBV19 and TRBJ2-1): DGGITQSPKYLFRKEGQNVTLSCEQNLNHDAMYWYRQDPGQGLRLIYYSQIVNDFQKGDIAEGYSVSREKKESFPLTVTSAQKNPTAFYLCASSIGKGWRSYNEQFFGPGTRLTVL.

In DNA, the CDR3 is TGTGCCAGCAGCTCCTTAGACACAGATACGCAGTATTTT. It codes for CASSSLDTDTQYF. V and J are TRBV7-3 and TRBJ2-3; D not certain. Per the germline V gene, CDR1 is SGHTA and CDR2 is FQGTGA. The length of the CDR3 is 13 residues. Between the trimmed V and J ends, which lost 4 bases and 2 bases, there was a span of 7 bases.

This sequence joins TRBV5-4 and TRBJ2-3; 9 bases align to TRBD2. Per germline, CDR1 SGHNT and CDR2 YYREEE (reference sequence). Losses at the gene ends were 4 bases for V and 5 bases for J; bases not matched to a gene: 8. The CDR3 is made up of 15 amino acids. The DNA for the CDR3 is TGTGCCAGCAGCCCCCGGCGGGAGGGAAAAGATACGCAGTATTTT. This encodes CASSPRREGKDTQYF.

V gene TRBV9 combines with J gene TRBJ2-1; D unresolved. The V gene's germline CDR1 is SGDLS and CDR2 YYNGEE. The CDR3 loop spans 15 amino acids. With 4 bases removed from V and 0 bases from J, the gap between germline ends came to 11 bases. The DNA of the CDR3 is TGTGCCAGCAGCTCAGACTTGAGCTCCTACAATGAGCAGTTCTTC. Translating it yields CASSSDLSSYNEQFF.

The CDR3 reads CASSYTGGSDYTF. As DNA, the CDR3 is TGTGCCAGCAGTTACACAGGGGGCTCGGACTACACCTTC. The chain is built from TRBV27 and TRBJ1-2, with TRBD1 identical over 9 bases. V lost 4 bases, J lost 10 bases, and 7 bases stayed unmatched. CDR1 and CDR2 (germline): MNHEY, SMNVEV (reference sequence). The CDR3 has 13 residues.

The chain combines TRBV27 with TRBJ1-1; 7 positions match TRBD1. The CDR3 extends over 14 amino acids. With 8 bases clipped from V and 0 bases from J, the junction kept 6 bases outside the gene matches. CDR1 and CDR2 from the germline V gene are MNHEY and SMNVEV (reference sequence). CDR3 amino acids: CASCRRGMNTEAFF. DNA of the CDR3: TGTGCCAGCTGCCGCAGGGGGATGAACACTGAAGCTTTCTTT.

This chain connects TRBV2 to TRBJ2-7; 9 nucleotides match TRBD1. V lost 10 bases to trimming and J lost 3 bases; unmatched junction nucleotides: 7. The CDR3 has 13 amino acids. The germline V gene encodes CDR1 SNHLY and CDR2 FYNNEI. DNA of the CDR3: TGTGCCACCCTACCGGGACAGGGCTACGAGCAGTACGTC. This translates into CATLPGQGYEQYV.

This sequence joins TRBV7-4 and TRBJ2-5, with 7 bases aligning to TRBD2. The end of the DNA fits TRBJ2-7 better, so the J call may be wrong. CDR1 is SGHVT, CDR2 SQSDAQ, per germline. There are 13 residues in the CDR3. The CDR3 here is CASSLGGGVEQYF. The CDR3 DNA reads TGTGCCAGCAGCTTAGGGGGAGGGGTCGAGCAGTACTTC.

This chain connects TRBV15 to TRBJ2-1, with 12 bases matching TRBD2. The trim removed 2 bases at V and 5 bases at J, leaving 10 bases unmatched. This CDR3 has 18 amino acids. The germline gives CDR1 LNHNV, CDR2 YYDKDF (reference sequence). This CDR3 reads CATSRLTLTSGSNNEQFF. The CDR3 region has the DNA TGTGCCACCAGCAGACTTACATTGACTAGCGGGAGTAACAATGAGCAGTTCTTC.

The chain has TRBV9 and TRBJ2-6; D may be TRBD1 (6 bases). Germline V gene sequence: CDR1 SGDLS, CDR2 YYNGEE. V was shortened by 4 bases and J by 0 bases, with 17 bases between the two germline ends. This CDR3 is built from 18 residues. The CDR3 loop reads CASSSRGLGNSGANVLTF. The DNA for the CDR3 is TGTGCCAGCAGCTCTAGGGGGTTAGGCAACTCTGGGGCCAACGTCCTGACTTTC.

This rearrangement joins TRBV15 to TRBJ2-3; TRBD2 might be the D (6 bases). The V end lost 1 base, the J end lost 1 base, and 9 bases lay between the germline ends. The CDR3 covers 15 residues. Germline V lookup: CDR1 LNHNV, CDR2 YYDKDF (reference sequence). The chain's CDR3 is CATSRALARTDTQYF. CDR3 coding DNA: TGTGCCACCAGCAGAGCGCTAGCGCGCACAGATACGCAGTATTTT.

The V gene is TRBV5-6, the J gene TRBJ1-1; TRBD1 matches 9 bases. Germline V lookup: CDR1 SGHDT, CDR2 YYEEEE. V lost 3 bases to trimming and J lost 5 bases; unmatched junction nucleotides: 5. The CDR3 has 14 residues. CDR3 sequence (DNA): TGTGCCAGCAGCTGGGGGGACAGGGTTACTGAAGCTTTCTTT. This translates into CASSWGDRVTEAFF.

The chain has TRBV5-4 and TRBJ1-2, with TRBD1 matching over 8 bases. In germline, CDR1 is SGHNT, CDR2 YYREEE (reference sequence). This CDR3 contains 15 residues. The J segment lost 4 bases and the V segment lost 3 bases, leaving 8 bases of the junction unmatched. CDR3 bases: TGTGCCAGCAGCTCGCAGGGGGCAACCGGCTATGGCTACACCTTC. This encodes CASSSQGATGYGYTF.

The chain recombines TRBV19 with TRBJ2-1; 8 bases fit TRBD2. Germline loops: CDR1 LNHDA, CDR2 SQIVND (reference sequence). Unmatched junction bases numbered 8, after V lost 3 bases and J lost 7 bases. The CDR3 runs to 15 residues. CDR3 bases: TGTGCCAGTAGTATCCTCAGCGGGAGTATGAATGAGCAGTTCTTC. This gives the protein CASSILSGSMNEQFF.

The V call is TRBV18, the J call TRBJ2-1; 8 bases match TRBD1. Germline loops: CDR1 KGHSH, CDR2 LQKENI. J lost 3 bases, V lost 2 bases, and 9 bases had no gene match. The CDR3 has 17 amino acids. CDR3 amino acids: CASSPTRTGTDYNEQFF. In DNA form, the CDR3 reads TGTGCCAGCTCACCAACTAGGACAGGGACAGACTACAATGAGCAGTTCTTC.

The chain employs TRBV5-1 and TRBJ2-1; the match to TRBD1 covers 9 bases. This CDR3 region has 13 residues. CDR1 is SGHRS and CDR2 is YFSETQ in the germline V gene. The junction had 2 bases not matched to a gene; V was cut back by 4 bases and J by 6 bases. The CDR3 nucleotides read TGCGCCAGCAGCGTGGGACAGGGCAATGAGCAGTTCTTC. Its protein is CASSVGQGNEQFF.

The chain has TRBV25-1 and TRBJ2-5; 7 bases are shared with TRBD1. The V segment lost 1 base and the J segment 1 base; nucleotides outside the gene matches: 0. Germline CDR1 is MGHDK and CDR2 is SYGVNS. The length of the CDR3 is 14 residues. The CDR3 region has the DNA TGTGCCAGCAGTGAATGGGACAGCCAAGAGACCCAGTACTTC. Translated, it gives CASSEWDSQETQYF.

The rearrangement links TRBV11-2 to TRBJ2-7, with 8 bases fitting TRBD2. CDR3 size: 14 residues. Trimming at V came to 4 bases and at J to 2 bases, leaving 4 bases not matched to a gene. CDR1 SGHAT and CDR2 FQNNGV come from the germline V gene. The CDR3 sequence: CASSSTSGTYEQYV. CDR3 DNA: TGTGCCAGCAGCTCTACTAGCGGAACCTACGAGCAGTACGTC.

The rearrangement links TRBV5-1 to TRBJ2-7; TRBD1 might be the D (5 bases). The CDR3 runs 14 residues. V was pared by 2 bases and J by 7 bases, with 16 bases between. Germline V gives CDR1 SGHRS, CDR2 YFSETQ. The CDR3 bases are TGCGCCAGCAGCTTTTATGGCAGGGCGGTTGAGCAGTACTTC. Encoded protein: CASSFYGRAVEQYF.

J is TRBJ1-1 and V is TRBV7-8; 11 bases match TRBD1. The germline V gene has CDR1 SGHVS and CDR2 FQNEAQ. V lost 1 base and J lost 4; bases outside the gene matches: 2. CDR3 size: 15 residues. CDR3 in amino acids: CASSLGGTGGTEAFF. CDR3 nucleotide sequence: TGTGCCAGCAGCTTAGGGGGGACAGGGGGCACTGAAGCTTTCTTT.

This chain uses TRBV12-2 with TRBJ2-7; the table's D call TRBD2 went unverified against the DNA. TRBV12-2 counts as a pseudogene. The CDR3 contains 15 residues. CDR3 nucleotide sequence: TGTGCAAGTCGCTTACTAGCGGGCCTCTCCTACGAGCAGTACTTC. Translating it yields CASRLLAGLSYEQYF.

As to this clone: One end of the junction varies from germline; a read error may be responsible. Other DNA sequences in the sample encode the same CDR3. V and J are TRBV4-2 and TRBJ2-5; the D is unclear. CDR1 LGHNA and CDR2 YNFKEQ come from the germline V gene. CDR3 length equals 16 residues. In nucleotides, the CDR3 is TGTGCTAGCAGCCAATCCACGTACAAAAACCAAGAGACCCAGTACTTC. Its protein is CASSQSTYKNQETQYF.

The rearrangement uses TRBV5-1 and TRBJ1-4, with D possibly TRBD1 on 5 matching bases. Trimming shortened V by 2 bases and J by 7 bases, and 12 bases separated the two germline ends. The CDR3 is 14 amino acids. Germline CDR1 is SGHRS and CDR2 is YFSETQ. CDR3 region: CASSFGSGFEKLFF. The DNA of the CDR3 is TGCGCCAGCAGCTTTGGGTCAGGGTTTGAAAAACTGTTTTTT.

V is TRBV5-1 and J is TRBJ2-1, with 8 positions matching TRBD2. With 5 bases clipped from V and 4 bases from J, the junction kept 11 bases outside the gene matches. The germline CDR1 and CDR2 sequences are SGHRS and YFSETQ. The CDR3 has 16 residues. CDR3 DNA sequence: TGCGCCAGCAGAATAGAGGGACTAGGGACATACAATGAGCAGTTCTTC. It yields the protein CASRIEGLGTYNEQFF.

The chain recombines TRBV11-2 with TRBJ1-3; perhaps TRBD1 as D (6 bases). V lost 2 bases and J 4 bases, leaving 9 bases between the germline ends. Germline V gene lookup returns CDR1 SGHAT and CDR2 FQNNGV. This CDR3 has 14 residues. CDR3 nucleotides: TGTGCCAGCAGCTTATATGGACAGGGAAACACCATATATTTT. As protein: CASSLYGQGNTIYF.

This chain joins TRBV27 and TRBJ1-2; 9 bases map to TRBD1. V lost 5 bases to trimming and J lost 8 bases; unmatched junction nucleotides: 6. Germline values: CDR1 MNHEY, CDR2 SMNVEV (reference sequence). This CDR3 is built from 13 residues. CDR3 DNA sequence: TGTGCCAGCAGTGGACAGGGGATGTGGGGCTACACCTTC. It translates to CASSGQGMWGYTF.

The chain combines TRBV6-6 with TRBJ1-3, with a possible D match to TRBD1 (5 bases). Trimming left V 5 bases short and J 2 bases short, with 13 bases between. CDR1 and CDR2 (germline): MNHNY, SVGAGI (reference sequence). This CDR3 has 15 residues. CDR3: CASSGPGEPGNTIYF. CDR3 in DNA: TGTGCCAGCAGTGGCCCGGGGGAGCCTGGAAACACCATATATTTT.

The chain carries TRBV19 and TRBJ1-5, with 11 bases that match TRBD1. The CDR3 has 16 amino acids. Per germline, CDR1 LNHDA and CDR2 SQIVND (reference sequence). With 6 bases clipped from V and 4 bases from J, the junction kept 8 bases outside the gene matches. As DNA, the CDR3 is TGTGCCAGTAGCGGGACAGGGGGAAATTGGAATCAGCCCCAGCATTTT. Translated: CASSGTGGNWNQPQHF.

The chain's CDR3 is CASSPDRADEQYV. The CDR3 region has the DNA TGTGCCAGCAGTCCAGACAGGGCTGACGAGCAGTACGTC. The genes are TRBV28 and TRBJ2-7, with 7 nucleotides matching TRBD1. The germline gives CDR1 MDHEN, CDR2 SYDVKM. V shed 5 bases, J shed 5 bases, and the junction held 6 bases outside the gene matches. The CDR3 has 13 amino acids.